This entry lists 32 T cell receptor delta chains sequenced from one sample in a study of γδ T cells in repeated Plasmodium falciparum infection. TCRdb applied CATT to the multiplex PCR reads for clone calling. The table records some 51,000 delta-chain clones, around 2% of them present only once. Vgamma9/Vdelta2+ and Vdelta2-negative gammadelta T cells were flow-sorted from PBMC for bulk sequencing. The sequenced sample was gamma-delta T cells from blood. All receptors derive from a pool of human donors (malaria-infected and uninfected, not separated).

This clone has just a few counts. A far bigger clonotype differs at one base, so this is likely a read error. The J gene has no call, while the V gene is TRDV2; TRDD3 reflects the table's D call only, with no check against the DNA. The CDR3 is 16 residues long. Germline CDR1 reads GEAIGNYY; CDR2 reads EKD. The chain's CDR3 is CACDQLGDKYNDKLIF. The CDR3 nucleotides are TGTGCCTGTGACCAACTGGGGGATAAGTATAACGATAAACTCATCTTC.

This clone has ten or more counts. It differs at one base from a far larger clone, so likely a read error. This same CDR3 is encoded by further DNA sequences in the sample. The genes are TRDV1 and TRDJ4, with a possible D match to TRDD3 (6 bases). Here the J gene was assigned by germline matching of the DNA, as TCRdb has none. Germline V gene sequence: CDR1 TSWWSYY, CDR2 QGS. The CDR3 covers 13 residues. CDR3 DNA: TGTGCTCTTGAGTCGCGATACGCCAGGCCCCTGATCTTT. Amino acid sequence: CALESRYARPLIF.

This clone has a count of ten or more. A far larger clone lies a single base away; this is likely a read error. The same CDR3 arises from other DNA sequences in this sample as well. This chain joins TRDV2 and TRDJ1; a possible D gene is TRDD3 (5 bases). No J gene is reported in TCRdb; it was inferred here by comparing the DNA with germline. Germline V gene data show CDR1 as GEAIGNYY and CDR2 as EKD. This CDR3 is built from 20 residues. CDR3 DNA sequence: TGCGCCTGTGACACAGTCGCTCCAATCCGCGATACAAGGCGCGGCGATAAACTCATCTTT. The encoded protein is CACDTVAPIRDTRRGDKLIF.

The sample holds many counts of this clone. A far larger clone is one nucleotide away, so this likely arose from a read error. Additional DNA sequences in this sample encode the identical CDR3. The rearrangement uses TRDV2 and TRDJ1, with 13 bases aligning to TRDD3. TCRdb is silent on the J gene; assignment here came from matching the DNA to germline. The CDR3 length is 20 residues. The V gene's germline CDR1 is GEAIGNYY and CDR2 EKD. CDR3 amino acids: CACDTLQLGDTDSYTDKLIF. The CDR3 nucleotides read TGTGCCTGTGACACCCTCCAACTGGGGGATACGGATTCGTACACTGATAAACTCATCTTT.

The table lists this clone with a few counts. This likely stems from a read error, as it lies one base from a far larger clone. Other nucleotide sequences in the sample specify the same CDR3. The chain links TRDV2 to TRDJ1; weak D call: TRDD3 (6 bases). No J gene was available from TCRdb, and it was assigned here by a germline match of the DNA. CDR1 is GEAIGNYY, CDR2 EKD, per germline. This CDR3 region has 14 residues. CDR3 DNA: TGTGCCTGTGACACCGTAGGATACACTGATAAACTCATCTTT. Translating gives CACDTVGYTDKLIF.

This clone was detected ten times or more. TCRdb assigns this DNA the protein of a much larger clone, which departs from its translation at residue 11; this likely reflects a read error, and the protein shown comes from translating the DNA. The chain couples TRDV3 to TRDJ1, with a possible D match to TRDD2 (6 bases). No J gene was available from TCRdb, and it was assigned here by a germline match of the DNA. The germline gives CDR1 TVYSNPD, CDR2 GDNSRS (reference sequence). V was shortened by 3 bases and J by 7 bases, with 30 bases between the two germline ends. CDR3 size: 17 residues. The CDR3 region has the DNA TGTGCCTTACCGGTTCCCTTCCACCCGTCCCAGAGAGGTAAACTCATCTTT. This sequence encodes CALPVPFHPSQRGKLIF.

Notes on this clone: The likely explanation is a read error, given a far larger clone one base away. Additional DNA sequences in this sample encode the identical CDR3. V and J are TRDV1 and TRDJ1; either TRDD2 or TRDD3 may fit D (6 bases each). In the absence of a J gene in TCRdb, the DNA was matched to germline to assign it here. The CDR3 runs 22 residues. Germline CDR1 is TSWWSYY and CDR2 is QGS. With 5 bases removed from V and 4 bases from J, the gap between germline ends came to 38 bases. The CDR3 DNA sequence: TGTGCTCTTGGGCCCGCCCTCTTCCTCGGACTACTGGGAACGCCGGGGGGCGATAAACTCATCTTT. Protein product: CALGPALFLGLLGTPGGDKLIF.

In this sample, this clone turned up many times. A read error likely explains why the TCRdb protein, taken from a much larger clone, differs from this DNA's translation at residue 10; the protein shown is translated from the DNA. The chain carries TRDV2 and TRDJ1; 8 nucleotides line up with TRDD3. Here the J gene came from matching the DNA to germline, since TCRdb omits it. Trimming removed 0 bases from V and 0 bases from J; junction bases left unmatched: 14. The germline gives CDR1 GEAIGNYY, CDR2 EKD. The CDR3 spans 19 residues. CDR3 loop: CACDTDTDIRWGNTDKLIF. The CDR3 bases are TGTGCCTGTGACACCGATACTGACATACGCTGGGGGAACACCGATAAACTCATCTTT.

This clone was observed at least ten times. The CDR3 coding sequence is TGTGCCTTTAGATTCCCGTACTGGGGGACCCGCGCCAGGTCACAATACACCGATAAACTCATCTTT. Translated, it gives CAFRFPYWGTRARSQYTDKLIF. The rearrangement links TRDV3 to TRDJ1; TRDD3 agrees at 9 bases. CDR3 size: 22 residues. Germline CDR1 reads TVYSNPD; CDR2 reads GDNSRS (reference sequence). J gave up 0 bases and V 0 bases, and 26 bases lay outside the gene matches.

This clone was counted only a few times. A read error likely explains why the TCRdb protein, taken from a much larger clone, differs from this DNA's translation at residue 21; the protein shown is translated from the DNA. This chain links TRDV1 with TRDJ1; 10 positions agree with TRDD3. The CDR3 runs 23 residues. Looked up from germline, CDR1 is TSWWSYY and CDR2 is QGS. CDR3 sequence (DNA): TGTGCTCTTGGGTCTCCGTATAGTTCAGCCTTCCATAGGGGGATACGCTATACCGATAAACCCATCTTT. Its protein is CALGSPYSSAFHRGIRYTDKPIF.

This clone was seen repeatedly, ten times or more. Only one base separates this from a far larger clonotype, so it likely reflects a read error. The identical CDR3 is also encoded by other nucleotide sequences in the sample. The chain is built from TRDV1 and TRDJ1, with TRDD3 identical over 8 bases. With 1 base clipped from V and 0 bases from J, the junction kept 34 bases outside the gene matches. Germline CDR1 and CDR2: TSWWSYY and QGS. The CDR3 has 26 residues. Written as DNA, the CDR3 is TGTGCTCTTGGGGAACCGTATATCCTACTTTCCGTACTGGGGGCTCCTGGGTGGGGATACACCGATAAACTCATCTTT. Translating it yields CALGEPYILLSVLGAPGWGYTDKLIF.

There are a few counts of this clone. The protein given by TCRdb reflects a much larger clone and differs at residue 17 from this DNA's translation, likely from a read error; the protein shown is the DNA's translation. The J gene is TRDJ1, the V gene TRDV1; TRDD3 matches 7 bases. The J gene, left out of TCRdb, was set here by checking the DNA against germline. The CDR3 loop spans 22 amino acids. J was trimmed by 3 bases and V by 1 base; bases with no gene match: 26. CDR1 and CDR2 from the germline V gene are TSWWSYY and QGS. The DNA of the CDR3 is TGTGCTCTTGGGGAACCCCTCCGCCTTCTTTTCTTACTGGGGTGGGGGGCCGATAAACTCATCTTT. It yields the protein CALGEPLRLLFLLGWGADKLIF.

In its sample, this clone was seen a few times. The protein TCRdb lists belongs to a much larger clone and differs from this DNA's translation at residue 15, which points to a read error; the protein shown is made from the DNA. TRDV3 is the V gene, and the J gene was not called; TRDD3 reflects the table's D call only, with no check against the DNA. CDR1 is TVYSNPD and CDR2 is GDNSRS in the germline V gene (reference sequence). This CDR3 has 17 amino acids. CDR3 in DNA: TGTGCCTTTAATGGTAATCCTGGGGGACTGTACACCGATAAACCCATCTTT. Its translation: CAFNGNPGGLYTDKPIF.

This clone was seen only a few times. The TCRdb protein, from a much larger clone, departs from this DNA's translation at residue 13, likely by read error; the protein shown derives from the DNA. The J gene is TRDJ1, the V gene TRDV1, with 8 bases lining up with TRDD3. TCRdb lists no J gene, so it was determined here by aligning the DNA to germline. V trimming: 2 bases; J trimming: 0 bases; junction bases outside the gene matches: 17. Germline CDR1 is TSWWSYY and CDR2 is QGS. The CDR3 covers 20 residues. The CDR3 sequence is CALGEYHAGGYKLYTDKLIF. CDR3 in DNA: TGTGCTCTTGGGGAATATCACGCCGGGGGATATAAGCTGTACACCGATAAACTCATCTTT.

Turning to this clone: This sequence is one base from a far larger clone and is likely a read error. The identical CDR3 is also encoded by other nucleotide sequences in the sample. The rearrangement uses TRDV1 and TRDJ2, with D tentatively TRDD2 (7 bases). Germline V gene sequence: CDR1 TSWWSYY, CDR2 QGS. CDR3 length: 21 amino acids. V was trimmed by 0 bases and J by 3 bases, leaving 26 bases between them. The CDR3 region is CALGELQFLRWGVPLTAQLFF. The CDR3 DNA follows: TGTGCTCTTGGGGAACTTCAATTCCTACGATGGGGGGTCCCTCTGACAGCACAACTCTTCTTT.

In its sample, this clone was seen a few times. This probably arose from a read error, given a far larger clone one base away. Other DNA sequences in the same sample also yield this CDR3. This chain uses TRDV1 with TRDJ1, with 13 nucleotides matching TRDD3. The J gene was missing in TCRdb and was found by matching the end of the DNA to germline. Germline assignment: CDR1 TSWWSYY and CDR2 QGS. The J segment lost 0 bases and the V segment lost 7 bases, leaving 17 bases of the junction unmatched. This CDR3 spans 20 amino acids. This CDR3 is CALDAGPYWGIRPYTDKLIF. For the CDR3, the DNA is TGTGCTCTTGATGCGGGGCCCTACTGGGGGATACGCCCGTACACCGATAAACTCATCTTT.

This clone was seen ten or more times. The TCRdb protein, from a much larger clone, departs from this DNA's translation at residue 12, likely by read error; the protein shown derives from the DNA. The chain is built from TRDV1 and TRDJ1; 7 bases map to TRDD3. TCRdb does not report a J gene; here it was assigned by matching the DNA to germline references. This CDR3 has 24 amino acids. The J segment lost 10 bases and the V segment lost 0 bases, leaving 38 bases of the junction unmatched. The germline V gene encodes CDR1 TSWWSYY and CDR2 QGS. The CDR3 DNA follows: TGTGCTCTTGGGGAACTCACTCCACTTCCACCCTGTTGGGGGTGGGGGAACGGTTATATGGGACTCATCTTT. Translating it yields CALGELTPLPPCWGWGNGYMGLIF.

With respect to this clone: This DNA translates differently at residue 19 from the TCRdb protein, which is that of a much larger clone; a read error is likely, and the protein shown is the DNA's own translation. V and J are TRDV1 and TRDJ1; a weak D match, TRDD3 (7 bases). Since TCRdb gives no J gene, matching the DNA to germline was used here to assign it. The CDR3 sequence is 24 residues long. Germline V gene data show CDR1 as TSWWSYY and CDR2 as QGS. V lost 0 bases and J lost 3, with 38 bases in between. In nucleotides, the CDR3 is TGTGCTCTTGGGGAACTAAAAATGTCCTACATCCTGGGGGCCCCAGAGAGTAGGGCCGATAAACTCATCTTT. Its protein is CALGELKMSYILGAPESRADKLIF.

For this clone: TCRdb has a much larger clone's protein, which differs at residue 15 from the translation of this DNA, likely because of a read error; what is shown is the protein translated from the DNA. The V gene is TRDV1, but the J gene lacks a call. Germline loops: CDR1 TSWWSYY, CDR2 QGS. The CDR3 covers 16 residues. The CDR3 DNA sequence: TGTGCTCTTGGGGAACTCCAACCTTCCCCTCGAGTTAGACTCACCTTT. Amino acids: CALGELQPSPRVRLTF.

In its sample, this clone was seen many times. The TCRdb protein comes from a much larger clone and disagrees with this DNA's translation at residue 3, likely due to a read error; the protein given here is derived from the DNA. This sequence joins TRDV3 and TRDJ3; 8 positions agree with TRDD3. Trimming took 5 bases from V and 1 from J; bases not matched to a gene: 16. The CDR3 covers 19 residues. Germline CDR1 is TVYSNPD and CDR2 is GDNSRS (reference sequence). CDR3 sequence: CAPPTYKGYASWDTRQMFF. The CDR3 DNA reads as TGTGCCCCACCCACATACAAGGGATACGCTTCCTGGGACACCCGACAGATGTTTTTC.

With regard to this clone: The protein TCRdb lists belongs to a much larger clone and differs from this DNA's translation at residue 16, which points to a read error; the protein shown is made from the DNA. The chain is built from TRDV1 and TRDJ1; TRDD3 matches 7 bases. CDR3 length: 25 amino acids. CDR1 and CDR2 from the germline V gene are TSWWSYY and QGS. Unmatched junction bases numbered 34, after V lost 3 bases and J lost 0 bases. The CDR3 nucleotides read TGTGCTCTTGGGGAGAAAATCCCTACGGGACGTCACTCTTGGGGGACACGCCGTAACACCGATAAACTCATCTTT. It yields the protein CALGEKIPTGRHSWGTRRNTDKLIF.

In this sample, this clone turned up many times. Only one base separates this from a far larger clonotype, so it likely reflects a read error. Other DNA sequences from this sample encode an identical CDR3 as well. The chain carries TRDV1 and TRDJ1; TRDD2 or TRDD3 may be the D gene (7 bases each). The J gene, absent from TCRdb, was called here by matching the DNA to germline. CDR3 size: 23 residues. The ends were cut back, 3 bases at V and 8 bases at J, with 43 bases in the middle. The germline V gene has CDR1 TSWWSYY and CDR2 QGS. Here the CDR3 reads CALGDTLQFSYVRGIVTYDKLIF. The CDR3 bases are TGTGCTCTTGGGGACACCTTACAGTTTTCCTACGTCCGGGGGATCGTAACTTACGACAAACTCATCTTT.

With regard to this clone: TCRdb lists the protein of a much larger clone for this DNA, which differs at residue 6, so this is likely a read error; the protein given here is translated from the DNA itself. This chain uses TRDV1 with TRDJ1, with 12 positions matching TRDD3. TCRdb carries no J gene annotation; the J gene was assigned here by matching the DNA with germline. CDR3 length equals 21 residues. V dropped 5 bases and J dropped 0; count of bases not matched to a gene: 19. Germline CDR1 reads TSWWSYY; CDR2 reads QGS. This CDR3 reads CALGSYLPYWGIPRYTDKLIF. CDR3 sequence (DNA): TGTGCTCTTGGGTCCTACCTGCCGTACTGGGGGATACCACGTTACACCGATAAACTCATCTTT.

This clone was seen many times. The genes are TRDV1 and TRDJ1, with 12 nucleotides matching TRDD3. CDR1 TSWWSYY and CDR2 QGS come from the germline V gene. The CDR3 totals 29 residues. Trimming at V came to 0 bases and at J to 0 bases, leaving 38 bases not matched to a gene. CDR3 in amino acids: CALGELRASPGLPLGDTRIPGAYTDKLIF. The CDR3 region has the DNA TGTGCTCTTGGGGAACTAAGGGCTTCCCCCGGACTCCCCCTGGGGGATACGCGTATCCCGGGCGCGTACACCGATAAACTCATCTTT.

This clone has more than one count but fewer than ten. TCRdb assigns this DNA the protein of a much larger clone, which departs from its translation at residue 15; this likely reflects a read error, and the protein shown comes from translating the DNA. The rearrangement joins TRDV1 to TRDJ1; maybe TRDD2 (6 bases). The J gene was missing in TCRdb and was found by matching the end of the DNA to germline. Germline loops: CDR1 TSWWSYY, CDR2 QGS. The CDR3 consists of 21 residues. V dropped 4 bases and J dropped 0 bases, with 30 bases sitting between them. The CDR3 spells CALGVQGWLLLRTSHTDKLIF. CDR3 DNA sequence: TGTGCTCTTGGGGTTCAAGGGTGGCTCCTACTTCGTACTTCGCACACCGATAAACTCATCTTT.

This clone has more than one count but fewer than ten. This DNA translates differently at residue 9 from the TCRdb protein, which is that of a much larger clone; a read error is likely, and the protein shown is the DNA's own translation. The chain carries TRDV3 and TRDJ1; D might be TRDD2 (8 bases). TCRdb lists no J gene, so it was determined here by aligning the DNA to germline. Germline lookup yields CDR1 TVYSNPD and CDR2 GDNSRS (reference sequence). The V end was cut by 2 bases, the J end by 8 bases, with 48 bases between. The CDR3 totals 23 residues. The CDR3 DNA follows: TGTGCCTTTCTTACCCCCGGGCTGGCCAACTTCCTACTGAGTACTGGGGTGACCTCCAAACTCATCTTT. Amino acids: CAFLTPGLANFLLSTGVTSKLIF.

This clone was counted only a few times. The amino acid sequence in TCRdb belongs to a much larger clone and departs from this DNA's translation at residue 14, likely a sequencing read error; the sequence shown is translated from the DNA. The chain carries TRDV1 and TRDJ1; 9 bases are a match to TRDD3. The J gene, not given by TCRdb, was assigned here from a germline match of the nucleotide sequence. Looked up from germline, CDR1 is TSWWSYY and CDR2 is QGS. The trim removed 0 bases at V and 0 bases at J, leaving 23 bases unmatched. CDR3 length equals 23 residues. CDR3 DNA: TGTGCTCTTGGGGAACTAGTTGTGCCTACCGACTGGGGGACAATTCTTGACACCGATAAACTCATCTTT. Protein sequence: CALGELVVPTDWGTILDTDKLIF.

Points on this clone: TCRdb has a much larger clone's protein, which differs at residue 19 from the translation of this DNA, likely because of a read error; what is shown is the protein translated from the DNA. There is no J gene call, but TRDV1 is given as the V gene; no check of the table's D call, TRDD3, against the DNA was made. This CDR3 has 21 amino acids. CDR1 and CDR2 (germline): TSWWSYY, QGS. CDR3 amino acids: CALALATEDWGIRALTAQPFF. CDR3 DNA sequence: TGTGCTCTTGCCCTAGCTACCGAGGATTGGGGGATACGCGCTTTGACAGCACAACCCTTCTTT.

About this clone: The translation of this DNA and the TCRdb protein of a much larger clone differ at residue 5, probably owing to a read error; the protein shown here is translated from the DNA. The rearrangement uses TRDV1 and TRDJ1, with 9 bases lining up with TRDD2. TCRdb lists no J gene, so it was determined here by aligning the DNA to germline. The CDR3 has 23 amino acids. Trimming at V came to 4 bases and at J to 0 bases, leaving 27 bases not matched to a gene. Germline V gene lookup returns CDR1 TSWWSYY and CDR2 QGS. The CDR3 coding sequence is TGTGCTCTTGGGGGACCCCATCACCTTCCTACAAGTACTGGTCGAAAATACACCGATAAACTCATCTTT. Translated, it gives CALGGPHHLPTSTGRKYTDKLIF.

Regarding this clone: TCRdb has a much larger clone's protein, which differs at residue 20 from the translation of this DNA, likely because of a read error; what is shown is the protein translated from the DNA. The chain recombines TRDV1 with TRDJ1; TRDD3 agrees at 12 bases. Assignment of the J gene here rests on matching the DNA to germline, because TCRdb gives none. V shed 2 bases, J shed 1 base, and the junction held 32 bases outside the gene matches. Per the germline V gene, CDR1 is TSWWSYY and CDR2 is QGS. This CDR3 has 26 amino acids. CDR3 sequence: CALGEASLLRIYWGIPVVSVTDKLIF. The CDR3 DNA reads TGTGCTCTTGGGGAAGCGTCACTCCTACGCATTTACTGGGGGATACCGGTGGTTTCTGTCACCGATAAACTCATCTTT.

This clone showed up just a few times. TCRdb has a much larger clone's protein, which differs at residue 28 from the translation of this DNA, likely because of a read error; what is shown is the protein translated from the DNA. V is TRDV1 and J is TRDJ1; TRDD3 is a possible D gene (9 bases). TCRdb gives no J gene; it was assigned here by matching the DNA to germline. The V gene's germline CDR1 is TSWWSYY and CDR2 QGS. This CDR3 spans 32 amino acids. Here the CDR3 DNA reads TGTGCTCTTGGGGAACTACAACTTCCTACTATGAGGGTGTTGGGGATACGCGAGAGGGCAAATCTAGAGTACTTGTACACCGAGAAACTCATCTTT. This gives the protein CALGELQLPTMRVLGIRERANLEYLYTEKLIF.

The rearrangement uses TRDV1 and TRDJ1, with 13 bases lining up with TRDD3. Germline matching of the DNA provided the J gene here, since TCRdb leaves it blank. The germline CDR1 and CDR2 sequences are TSWWSYY and QGS. CDR3 length equals 22 residues. The J segment lost 0 bases and the V segment lost 2 bases, leaving 18 bases of the junction unmatched. CDR3 DNA: TGTGCTCTTGGGGAATGCAAGTACTGGGGGATACGCTTACCCCACTACACCGATAAACTCATCTTT. This sequence encodes CALGECKYWGIRLPHYTDKLIF.